This T cell receptor beta chain is from a study of blood T cells in healthy people across ages. The sample holds a few counts of this clonotype. A junction boundary mismatches the germline segment, possibly from a read error. The CDR3 contains 13 residues. CDR1 is DFQATT, CDR2 SNEGSKA, per germline (reference sequence). The second PCR ran about 6 to 11 cycles with a sample-barcoded 5' primer and J-beta primers. TCRdb used MiXCR to reprocess the 5' RACE reads, holding one entry per CDR3 protein. The table includes around 1,000,000 distinct CDR3 sequences, about 23% detected once. These same records also appear under a second study, on T cells of mothers and their children.

The chain couples TRBV20-1 to TRBJ1-4, with TRBD1 identical over 9 bases. This TCR was recovered from a girl aged 2-9 years in good health. The sample comprised blood. CDR3 sequence: CSARDRGSGKLFF. CDR3 coding DNA: TGCAGTGCGAGAGACAGGGGGTCAGGAAAACTGTTTTTT.